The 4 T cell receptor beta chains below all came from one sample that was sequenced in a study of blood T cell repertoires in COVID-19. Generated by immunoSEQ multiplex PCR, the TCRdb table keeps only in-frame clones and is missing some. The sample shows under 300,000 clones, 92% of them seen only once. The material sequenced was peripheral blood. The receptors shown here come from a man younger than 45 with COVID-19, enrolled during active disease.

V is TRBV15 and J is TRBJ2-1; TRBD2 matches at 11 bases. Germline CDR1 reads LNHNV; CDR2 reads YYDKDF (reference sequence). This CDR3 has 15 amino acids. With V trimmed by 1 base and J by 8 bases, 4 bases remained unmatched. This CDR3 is CATSRGLAGRDEQFF. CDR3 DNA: TGTGCCACCAGCAGAGGACTAGCGGGGAGAGATGAGCAGTTCTTC.

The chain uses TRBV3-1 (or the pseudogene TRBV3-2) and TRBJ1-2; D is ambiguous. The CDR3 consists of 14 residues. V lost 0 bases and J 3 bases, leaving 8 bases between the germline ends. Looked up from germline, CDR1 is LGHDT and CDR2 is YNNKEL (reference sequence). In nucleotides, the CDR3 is TGTGCCAGCAGCCAAGACTACAGCCACTATGGCTACACCTTC. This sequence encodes CASSQDYSHYGYTF.

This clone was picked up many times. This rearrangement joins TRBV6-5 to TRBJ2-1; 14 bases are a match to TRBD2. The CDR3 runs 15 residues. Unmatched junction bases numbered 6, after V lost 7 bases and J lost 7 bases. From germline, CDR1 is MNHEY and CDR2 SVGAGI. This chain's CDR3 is CASTRLAGGTNEQFF. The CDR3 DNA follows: TGTGCCAGCACCCGACTAGCGGGGGGGACAAATGAGCAGTTCTTC.

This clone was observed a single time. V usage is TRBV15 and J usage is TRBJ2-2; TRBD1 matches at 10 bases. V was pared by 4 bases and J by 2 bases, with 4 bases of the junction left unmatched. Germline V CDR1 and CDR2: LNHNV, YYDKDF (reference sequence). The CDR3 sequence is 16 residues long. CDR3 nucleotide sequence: TGTGCCACCAGCAAGGACAGGGGGAGAAACACCGGGGAGCTGTTTTTT. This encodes CATSKDRGRNTGELFF.